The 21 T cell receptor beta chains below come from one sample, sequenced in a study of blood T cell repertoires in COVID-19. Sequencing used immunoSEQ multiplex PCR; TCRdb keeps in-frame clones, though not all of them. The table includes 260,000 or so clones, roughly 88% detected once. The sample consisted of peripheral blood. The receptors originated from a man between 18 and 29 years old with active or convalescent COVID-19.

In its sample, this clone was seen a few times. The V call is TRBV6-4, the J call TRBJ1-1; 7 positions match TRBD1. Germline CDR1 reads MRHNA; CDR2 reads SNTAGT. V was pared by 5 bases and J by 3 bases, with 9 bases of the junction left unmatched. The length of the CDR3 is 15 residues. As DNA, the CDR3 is TGTGCCAGCAGTCGTACAGGGGACGGGGACACTGAAGCTTTCTTT. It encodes CASSRTGDGDTEAFF.

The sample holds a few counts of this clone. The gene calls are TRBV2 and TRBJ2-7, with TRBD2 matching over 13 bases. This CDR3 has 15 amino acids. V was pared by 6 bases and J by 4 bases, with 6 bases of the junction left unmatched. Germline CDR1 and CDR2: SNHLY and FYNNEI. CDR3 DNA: TGTGCCAGCAGCACCGGGACTAGCGGGATGTACGAGCAGTACTTC. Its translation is CASSTGTSGMYEQYF. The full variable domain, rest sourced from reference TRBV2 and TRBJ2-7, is EPEVTQTPSHQVTQMGQEVILRCVPISNHLYFYWYRQILGQKVEFLVSFYNNEISEKSEIFDDQFSVERPDGSNFTLKIRSTKLEDSAMYFCASSTGTSGMYEQYFGPGTRLTVT.

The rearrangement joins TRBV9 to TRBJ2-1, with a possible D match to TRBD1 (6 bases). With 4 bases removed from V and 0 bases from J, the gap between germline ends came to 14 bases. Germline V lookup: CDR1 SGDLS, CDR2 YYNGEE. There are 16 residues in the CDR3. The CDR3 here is CASSTGTGSSYNEQFF. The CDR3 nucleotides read TGTGCCAGCAGCACGGGTACAGGGAGCTCCTACAATGAGCAGTTCTTC. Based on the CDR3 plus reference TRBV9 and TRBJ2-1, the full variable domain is DSGVTQTPKHLITATGQRVTLRCSPRSGDLSVYWYQQSLDQGLQFLIQYYNGEERAKGNILERFSAQQFPDLHSELNLSSLELGDSALYFCASSTGTGSSYNEQFFGPGTRLTVL.

For the CDR3, the DNA is TGCGCCAGCAGCTTTACAGGGGGACACTATGGCTACACCTTC. It encodes CASSFTGGHYGYTF. The rearrangement joins TRBV5-1 to TRBJ1-2, with TRBD1 identical over 8 bases. CDR3 size: 14 residues. V dropped 2 bases and J dropped 3; count of bases not matched to a gene: 3. Germline loops: CDR1 SGHRS, CDR2 YFSETQ.

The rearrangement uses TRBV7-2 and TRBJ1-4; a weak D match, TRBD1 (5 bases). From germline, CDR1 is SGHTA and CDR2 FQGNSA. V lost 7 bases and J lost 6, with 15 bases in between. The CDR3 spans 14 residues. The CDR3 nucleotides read TGTGCCAGCACCGGGGGAGGAAAGCATGAAAAACTGTTTTTT. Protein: CASTGGGKHEKLFF.

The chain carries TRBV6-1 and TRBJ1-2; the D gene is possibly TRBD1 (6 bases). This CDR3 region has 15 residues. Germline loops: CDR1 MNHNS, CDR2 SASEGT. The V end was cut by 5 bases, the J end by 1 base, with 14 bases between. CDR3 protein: CASSQTRTDNYGYTF. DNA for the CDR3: TGTGCCAGCAGTCAAACCCGGACAGATAACTATGGCTACACCTTC.

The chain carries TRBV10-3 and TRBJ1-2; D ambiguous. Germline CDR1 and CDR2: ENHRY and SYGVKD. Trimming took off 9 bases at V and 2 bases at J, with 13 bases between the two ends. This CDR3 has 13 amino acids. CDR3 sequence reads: CAIQQNLNYGYTF. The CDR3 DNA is TGTGCCATTCAACAGAACCTCAACTATGGCTACACCTTC.

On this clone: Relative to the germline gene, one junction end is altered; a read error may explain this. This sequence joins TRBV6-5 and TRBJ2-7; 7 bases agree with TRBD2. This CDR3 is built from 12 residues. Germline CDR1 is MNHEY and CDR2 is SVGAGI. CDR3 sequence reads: CASSYSGTGGLF. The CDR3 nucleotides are TGTGCCAGCAGTTACTCAGGGACGGGAGGTTTATTC.

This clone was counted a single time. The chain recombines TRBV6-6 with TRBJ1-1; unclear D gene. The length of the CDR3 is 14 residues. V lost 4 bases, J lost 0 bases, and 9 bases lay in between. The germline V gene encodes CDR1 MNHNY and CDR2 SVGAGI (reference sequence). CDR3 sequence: CASSSQAMNTEAFF. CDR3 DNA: TGTGCCAGCAGTTCCCAGGCTATGAACACTGAAGCTTTCTTT.

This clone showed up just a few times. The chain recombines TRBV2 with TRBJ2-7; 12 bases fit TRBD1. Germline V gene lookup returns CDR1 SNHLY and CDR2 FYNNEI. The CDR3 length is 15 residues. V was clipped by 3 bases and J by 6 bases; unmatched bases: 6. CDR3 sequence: CASSEEGTGGGEQYF. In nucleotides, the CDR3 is TGTGCCAGCAGTGAGGAAGGGACAGGGGGCGGCGAGCAGTACTTC.

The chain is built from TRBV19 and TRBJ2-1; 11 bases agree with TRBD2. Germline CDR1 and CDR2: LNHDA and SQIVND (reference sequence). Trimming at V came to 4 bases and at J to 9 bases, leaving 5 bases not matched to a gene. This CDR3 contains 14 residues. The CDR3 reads CASSSGTSGGEQFF. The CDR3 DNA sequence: TGTGCCAGTAGTAGCGGGACTAGCGGCGGTGAGCAGTTCTTC.

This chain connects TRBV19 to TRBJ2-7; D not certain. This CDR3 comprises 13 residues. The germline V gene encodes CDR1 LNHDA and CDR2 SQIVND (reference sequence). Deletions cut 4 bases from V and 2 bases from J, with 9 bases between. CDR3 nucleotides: TGTGCCAGTAGTAGCCTCAGAACCTACGAGCAGTACTTC. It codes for CASSSLRTYEQYF. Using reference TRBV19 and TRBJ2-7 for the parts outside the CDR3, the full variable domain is DGGITQSPKYLFRKEGQNVTLSCEQNLNHDAMYWYRQDPGQGLRLIYYSQIVNDFQKGDIAEGYSVSREKKESFPLTVTSAQKNPTAFYLCASSSLRTYEQYFGPGTRLTVT.

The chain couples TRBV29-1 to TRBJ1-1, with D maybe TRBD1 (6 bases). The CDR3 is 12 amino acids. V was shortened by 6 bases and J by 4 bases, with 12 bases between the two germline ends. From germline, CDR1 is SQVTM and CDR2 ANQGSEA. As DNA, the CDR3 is TGCAGCGTCACAGGGTGGGTCACTGAAGCTTTCTTT. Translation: CSVTGWVTEAFF.

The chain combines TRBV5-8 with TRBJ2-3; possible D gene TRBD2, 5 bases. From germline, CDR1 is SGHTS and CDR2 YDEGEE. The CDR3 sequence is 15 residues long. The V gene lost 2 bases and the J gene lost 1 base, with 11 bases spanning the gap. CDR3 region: CASSFGDYGTDTQYF. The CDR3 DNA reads TGTGCCAGCAGCTTCGGAGACTACGGCACAGATACGCAGTATTTT.

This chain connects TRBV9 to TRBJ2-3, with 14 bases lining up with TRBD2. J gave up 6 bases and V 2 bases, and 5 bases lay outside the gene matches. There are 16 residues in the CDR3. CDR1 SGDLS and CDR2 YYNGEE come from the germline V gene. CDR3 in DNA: TGTGCCAGCAGCGTGACTAGCGGGGGGGCAGCGGATACGCAGTATTTT. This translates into CASSVTSGGAADTQYF.

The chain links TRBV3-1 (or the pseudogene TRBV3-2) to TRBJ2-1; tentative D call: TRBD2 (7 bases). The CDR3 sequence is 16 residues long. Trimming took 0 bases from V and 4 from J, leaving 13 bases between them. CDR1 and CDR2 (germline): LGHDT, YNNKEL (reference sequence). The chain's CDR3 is CASSQDGRGPYNEQFF. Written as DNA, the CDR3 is TGTGCCAGCAGCCAAGACGGGCGGGGGCCTTACAATGAGCAGTTCTTC.

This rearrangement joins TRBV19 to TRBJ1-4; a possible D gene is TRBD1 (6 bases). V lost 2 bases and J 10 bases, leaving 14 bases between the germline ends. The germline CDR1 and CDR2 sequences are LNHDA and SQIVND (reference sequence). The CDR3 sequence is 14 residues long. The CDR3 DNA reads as TGTGCCAGTAGTATAAGGACAGAGATGGGAAAACTGTTTTTT. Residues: CASSIRTEMGKLFF.

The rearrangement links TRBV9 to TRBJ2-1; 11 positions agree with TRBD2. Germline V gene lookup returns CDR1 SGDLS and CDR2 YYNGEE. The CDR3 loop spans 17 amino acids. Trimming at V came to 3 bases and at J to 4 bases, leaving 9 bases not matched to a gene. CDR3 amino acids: CASSGDSGGAPYNEQFF. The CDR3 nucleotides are TGTGCCAGCAGCGGGGATAGCGGGGGGGCCCCTTACAATGAGCAGTTCTTC.

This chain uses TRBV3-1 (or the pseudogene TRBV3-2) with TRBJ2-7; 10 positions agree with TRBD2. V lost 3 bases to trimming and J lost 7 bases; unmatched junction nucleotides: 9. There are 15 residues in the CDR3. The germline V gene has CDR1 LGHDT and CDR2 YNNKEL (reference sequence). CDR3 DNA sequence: TGTGCCAGCAGCCAGGTAGCGGGGGGTAGCAGGGAGCAGTACTTC. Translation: CASSQVAGGSREQYF.

The CDR3 nucleotides read TGTGCCAGCAGCGTAGGGGCAGGGGGCGTTGGCTACACCTTC. Translating gives CASSVGAGGVGYTF. The genes are TRBV9 and TRBJ1-2, with TRBD1 matching over 8 bases. The junction had 5 bases not matched to a gene; V was cut back by 0 bases and J by 7 bases. This CDR3 contains 14 residues. Germline lookup yields CDR1 SGDLS and CDR2 YYNGEE.

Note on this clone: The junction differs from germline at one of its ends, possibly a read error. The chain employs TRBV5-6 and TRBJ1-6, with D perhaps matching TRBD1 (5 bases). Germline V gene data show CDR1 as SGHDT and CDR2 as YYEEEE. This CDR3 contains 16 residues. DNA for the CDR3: TGTGCCAGCAGTTCACTCCGGGACTCCGATAATTCACCCCTCCACTTT. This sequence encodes CASSSLRDSDNSPLHF.